The TCR beta chain under discussion was sequenced for a study of T cell changes during pregnancy in multiple sclerosis. Germline lookup yields CDR1 SEHNR and CDR2 FQNEAQ (reference sequence). CDR3 length: 14 amino acids. Deletions cut 2 bases from V and 5 bases from J, with 13 bases between. Some clones are missing from TCRdb's copy, which holds only in-frame ones; the method was immunoSEQ multiplex PCR. The table shows tens of thousands of clones, with about 93% occurring only once. The V gene is TRBV7-9, the J gene TRBJ2-7; a possible D gene is TRBD1 (5 bases). The source was CD8+ T cells from peripheral blood mononuclear cells, collected in the third trimester of pregnancy. The receptor's source is a female donor with multiple sclerosis, enrolled in a pregnancy study. The CDR3 DNA sequence: TGTGCCAGCAGCTTAACAGGTACGGTCAACGAGCAGTACTTC. Translation: CASSLTGTVNEQYF. Variable domain in full (rest from reference TRBV7-9 and TRBJ2-7): DTGVSQNPRHKITKRGQNVTFRCDPISEHNRLYWYRQTLGQGPEFLTYFQNEAQLEKSRLLSDRFSAERPKGSFSTLEIQRTEQGDSAMYLCASSLTGTVNEQYFGPGTRLTVT.